This TCR beta chain was recorded in a study of CD4+ T cells in melanoma (dated by TCRdb to 2021 to 2024). Turning to the overall study: The study investigated neoantigen-specific CD4+ T cells in human melanoma.

The donors were people with melanoma. Comment on this clone: Its antigen is currently not known. No much larger clonotype is one base removed from it; base qualities were not supplied.

Overall study outcomes, separate from this receptor: Neoantigen-specific CD4+ T cells in melanoma were reported to show diverse differentiation states. Neoantigen-specific CD4+ T cells were reported to be correlated with the function of CD8+ T cells, macrophages and B cells.

Germline trimming: 10 bases from V, 7 bases from J; junction bases outside gene matches: 7. CDR1 and CDR2 are read off the germline V gene (reference sequence) as MNHEY and SMNVEV. The CDR3, cysteine through phenylalanine, is 13 amino acids long. Of the read, only the CDR3 DNA is kept; its 39 bases are in frame from base 1. Receptor libraries were prepared by the immunoSEQ multiplex PCR assay. TCRdb mirrors the immuneACCESS table, restricted to in-frame sequences. Some clones are absent from its copies; in checked studies, under half trace to an unresolved V gene, and the reason for the others is unknown. The sample records 20,000 or so clones, around 85% of which are singletons. Together, the top ten hold approximately 5.6% of the sample.

The sample comprised cells from a culture (not recorded whether cultured in vitro). The rearranged chain carries TRBV27 and TRBJ1-6, with 7 bases matching TRBD1. The receptor comes from a human donor with melanoma. The CDR3 in this case is CATKGTANSPLHF. DNA sequence: TGTGCCACCAAGGGGACAGCGAATTCACCCCTCCACTTT.